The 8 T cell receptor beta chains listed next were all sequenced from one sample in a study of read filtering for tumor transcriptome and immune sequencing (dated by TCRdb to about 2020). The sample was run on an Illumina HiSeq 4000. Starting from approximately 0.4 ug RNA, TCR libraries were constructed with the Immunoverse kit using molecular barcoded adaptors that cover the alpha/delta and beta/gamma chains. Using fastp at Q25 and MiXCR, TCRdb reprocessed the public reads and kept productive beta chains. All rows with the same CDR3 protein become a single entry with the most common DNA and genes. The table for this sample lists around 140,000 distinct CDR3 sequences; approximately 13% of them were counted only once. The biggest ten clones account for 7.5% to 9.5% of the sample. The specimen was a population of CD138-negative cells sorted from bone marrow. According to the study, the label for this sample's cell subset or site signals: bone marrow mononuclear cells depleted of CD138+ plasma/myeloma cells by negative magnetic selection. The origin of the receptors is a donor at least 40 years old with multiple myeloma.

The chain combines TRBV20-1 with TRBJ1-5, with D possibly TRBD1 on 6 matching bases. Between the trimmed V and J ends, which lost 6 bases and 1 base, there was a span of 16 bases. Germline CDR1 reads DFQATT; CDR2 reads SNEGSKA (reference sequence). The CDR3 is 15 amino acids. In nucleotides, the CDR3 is TGCAGTGCAATTCCATTGACAGGAAGCAATCAGCCCCAGCATTTT. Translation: CSAIPLTGSNQPQHF.

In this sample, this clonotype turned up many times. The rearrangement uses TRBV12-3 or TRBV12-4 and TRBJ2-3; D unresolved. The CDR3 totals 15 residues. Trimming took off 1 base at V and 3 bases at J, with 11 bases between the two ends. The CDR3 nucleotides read TGTGCCAGCAGTTTAGGGGGTGGATTTACAGATACGCAGTATTTT. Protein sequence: CASSLGGGFTDTQYF.

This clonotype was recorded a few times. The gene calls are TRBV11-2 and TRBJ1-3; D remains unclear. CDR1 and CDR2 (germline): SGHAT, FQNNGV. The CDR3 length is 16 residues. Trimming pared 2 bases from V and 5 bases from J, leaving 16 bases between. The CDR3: CASSLSGTKERNTIYF. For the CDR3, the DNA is TGTGCCAGCAGCTTATCCGGAACGAAAGAACGAAACACCATATATTTT.

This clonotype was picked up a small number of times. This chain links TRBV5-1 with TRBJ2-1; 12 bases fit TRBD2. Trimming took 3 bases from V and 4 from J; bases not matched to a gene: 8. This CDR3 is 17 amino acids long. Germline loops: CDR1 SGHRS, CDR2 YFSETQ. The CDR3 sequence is CASSWGTSGRRYNEQFF. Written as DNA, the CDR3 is TGCGCCAGCAGCTGGGGGACTAGCGGGCGCCGATACAATGAGCAGTTCTTC.

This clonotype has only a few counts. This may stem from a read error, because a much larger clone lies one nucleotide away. Here the CDR3 DNA reads TGTACCAGCAGCTTTAGTCTAGCGGGAGAGACCCAGTACTTC. Protein sequence: CTSSFSLAGETQYF. V usage is TRBV11-2 and J usage is TRBJ2-5; the match to TRBD2 covers 8 bases. This CDR3 has 14 amino acids. Germline CDR1 reads SGHAT; CDR2 reads FQNNGV.

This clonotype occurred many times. CDR3: CSSRDSLGGTQYF. CDR3 coding DNA: TGCAGCTCCCGGGACTCCCTGGGTGGAACGCAGTATTTT. V is TRBV29-1 and J is TRBJ2-3; perhaps TRBD2 as D (6 bases). Trimming took 8 bases from V and 9 from J, leaving 21 bases between them. The CDR3 spans 13 residues. The V gene's germline CDR1 is SQVTM and CDR2 ANQGSEA.

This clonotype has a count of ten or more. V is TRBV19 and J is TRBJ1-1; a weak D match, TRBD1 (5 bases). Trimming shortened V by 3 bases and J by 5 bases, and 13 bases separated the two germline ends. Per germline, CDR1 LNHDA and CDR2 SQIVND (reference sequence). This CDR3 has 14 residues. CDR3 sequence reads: CASSMKGDGTEAFF. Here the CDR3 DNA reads TGTGCCAGTAGTATGAAAGGGGACGGGACTGAAGCTTTCTTT. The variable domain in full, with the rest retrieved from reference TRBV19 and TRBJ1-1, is DGGITQSPKYLFRKEGQNVTLSCEQNLNHDAMYWYRQDPGQGLRLIYYSQIVNDFQKGDIAEGYSVSREKKESFPLTVTSAQKNPTAFYLCASSMKGDGTEAFFGQGTRLTVV.

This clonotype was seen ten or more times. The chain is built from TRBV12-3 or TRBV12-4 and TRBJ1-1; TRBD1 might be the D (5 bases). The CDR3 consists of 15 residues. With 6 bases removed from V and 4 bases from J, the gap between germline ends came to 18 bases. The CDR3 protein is CASSPSDRGGTEAFF. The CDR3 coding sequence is TGTGCCAGCAGCCCCTCGGATCGGGGCGGCACTGAAGCTTTCTTT.